The 23 T cell receptor beta chains given below trace back to one sample, sequenced in a study of identifying expanded T cells in peripheral blood. Only in-frame clones appear in the TCRdb table, and some are missing; sequencing was by immunoSEQ multiplex PCR. The sample includes 85,000 to 120,000 clones, 70% to 90% seen only once; the top ten take over 12%. The sample consisted of blood. These receptors were obtained from a person aged 18 to 70 in good health.

This rearrangement joins TRBV18 to TRBJ1-2; a weak D match, TRBD1 (5 bases). Germline CDR1 and CDR2: KGHSH and LQKENI. The ends were cut back, 2 bases at V and 6 bases at J, with 16 bases in the middle. The CDR3 is 15 residues long. The CDR3 DNA is TGTGCCAGCTCACCAACCGAACCCGGGACGCATGGCTACACCTTC. This sequence encodes CASSPTEPGTHGYTF.

V usage is TRBV6-5 and J usage is TRBJ1-6, with D unclear. Germline lookup yields CDR1 MNHEY and CDR2 SVGAGI. The CDR3 length is 14 residues. Trimming pared 6 bases from V and 3 bases from J, leaving 9 bases between. The CDR3 region is CASRTGSYNSPLHF. For the CDR3, the DNA is TGTGCCAGCAGGACCGGGAGCTATAATTCACCCCTCCACTTT.

The chain joins TRBV19 to TRBJ1-1; 7 bases map to TRBD1. V gave up 3 bases and J gave up 6 bases; unmatched junction bases: 13. Germline V gene data show CDR1 as LNHDA and CDR2 as SQIVND (reference sequence). The CDR3 sequence is 16 residues long. This CDR3 is CASSIASTGRYSEAFF. The DNA of the CDR3 is TGTGCCAGTAGTATCGCTTCGACAGGGAGGTACTCTGAAGCTTTCTTT.

The chain employs TRBV7-9 and TRBJ2-7; D remains unclear. The CDR3 loop spans 17 amino acids. Germline assignment: CDR1 SEHNR and CDR2 FQNEAQ (reference sequence). V was trimmed by 3 bases and J by 1 base, leaving 19 bases between them. CDR3 sequence: CASSFSGGSVGSYEQYF. CDR3 nucleotides: TGTGCCAGCAGCTTTTCGGGTGGATCAGTCGGATCCTACGAGCAGTACTTC. Together with reference TRBV7-9 and TRBJ2-7, the CDR3 gives the full variable domain: DTGVSQNPRHKITKRGQNVTFRCDPISEHNRLYWYRQTLGQGPEFLTYFQNEAQLEKSRLLSDRFSAERPKGSFSTLEIQRTEQGDSAMYLCASSFSGGSVGSYEQYFGPGTRLTVT.

The CDR3 DNA is TGCGCCAGCAGCTTGGCCGATATGCGGATTACCGGGGAGCTGTTTTTT. Protein sequence: CASSLADMRITGELFF. The genes are TRBV5-1 and TRBJ2-2; D unclear. The germline V gene has CDR1 SGHRS and CDR2 YFSETQ. Trimming took 0 bases from V and 5 from J, leaving 14 bases between them. The CDR3 is made up of 16 amino acids.

The chain carries TRBV12-5 and TRBJ2-1, with TRBD1 identical over 8 bases. Germline CDR1 and CDR2: LGHNT and FRNRAP. J lost 10 bases, V lost 6 bases, and 5 bases had no gene match. The CDR3 is 12 amino acids. The CDR3 loop is CASGKTGVEQFF. As DNA, the CDR3 is TGTGCTAGTGGGAAGACAGGGGTGGAGCAGTTCTTC.

V is TRBV13 and J is TRBJ1-1, with 9 positions matching TRBD1. Losses at the gene ends were 6 bases for V and 4 bases for J; bases not matched to a gene: 6. The CDR3 is 14 amino acids. CDR1 and CDR2 from the germline V gene are PRHDT and FYEKMQ (reference sequence). The CDR3 sequence is CASRHRGLVTEAFF. The CDR3 DNA sequence: TGTGCCAGCAGACACAGGGGGCTGGTCACTGAAGCTTTCTTT.

The chain combines TRBV4-1 with TRBJ2-7; D is possibly TRBD1 (6 bases). Germline V gene data show CDR1 as MGHRA and CDR2 as YSYEKL. The CDR3 loop spans 15 amino acids. The V and J ends lost 0 bases and 0 bases respectively, with 9 bases between them. CDR3: CASSQDGDTSYEQYF. In DNA form, the CDR3 reads TGCGCCAGCAGCCAAGATGGGGACACCTCCTACGAGCAGTACTTC.

The chain links TRBV19 to TRBJ1-2; no definite D call. Trimming removed 3 bases at V and 0 bases at J, with 5 bases between. Germline CDR1 LNHDA, CDR2 SQIVND (reference sequence). The CDR3 contains 13 residues. CDR3: CASSIGANYGYTF. DNA for the CDR3: TGTGCCAGTAGTATCGGAGCTAACTATGGCTACACCTTC.

As DNA, the CDR3 is TGTGCCAGCTCCCCCGGCTATGGAGGGGATCAGCCCCAGCATTTT. Translation: CASSPGYGGDQPQHF. The chain has TRBV18 and TRBJ1-5, with TRBD1 as a possible D gene (5 bases). Germline CDR1 and CDR2: KGHSH and LQKENI. This CDR3 spans 15 amino acids. Trimming took off 6 bases at V and 5 bases at J, with 17 bases between the two ends. Filled out from reference TRBV18 and TRBJ1-5, the complete variable domain reads NAGVMQNPRHLVRRRGQEARLRCSPMKGHSHVYWYRQLPEEGLKFMVYLQKENIIDESGMPKERFSAEFPKEGPSILRIQQVVRGDSAAYFCASSPGYGGDQPQHFGDGTRLSIL.

The chain joins TRBV6-5 to TRBJ1-2, with D maybe TRBD1 (5 bases). V shed 5 bases and J shed 7 bases, with 17 bases lying between them. Germline V gives CDR1 MNHEY, CDR2 SVGAGI. There are 14 residues in the CDR3. The chain's CDR3 is CASSLTDNLIGYTF. The CDR3 coding sequence is TGTGCCAGCAGTCTTACGGACAACCTTATTGGCTACACCTTC.

The J gene is TRBJ2-7, the V gene TRBV7-2, with TRBD2 matching over 8 bases. Germline V gives CDR1 SGHTA, CDR2 FQGNSA. CDR3 size: 16 residues. J gave up 3 bases and V 0 bases, and 7 bases lay outside the gene matches. CDR3 sequence reads: CASSLALAATFYEQYF. The DNA for the CDR3 is TGTGCCAGCAGCTTAGCACTAGCGGCGACGTTCTACGAGCAGTACTTC. Variable domain in full (rest from reference TRBV7-2 and TRBJ2-7): GAGVSQSPSNKVTEKGKDVELRCDPISGHTALYWYRQSLGQGLEFLIYFQGNSAPDKSGLPSDRFSAERTGGSVSTLTIQRTQQEDSAVYLCASSLALAATFYEQYFGPGTRLTVT.

The V call is TRBV5-4, the J call TRBJ1-3; 8 bases agree with TRBD1. The CDR3 is 15 amino acids. Trimming cost V 3 bases and J 1 base; bases outside gene matches: 3. The germline V gene has CDR1 SGHNT and CDR2 YYREEE (reference sequence). The CDR3 region is CASSYRGGSGNTIYF. Here the CDR3 DNA reads TGTGCCAGCAGCTACAGGGGGGGTTCTGGAAACACCATATATTTT.

The chain carries TRBV30 and TRBJ2-3, with D perhaps matching TRBD2 (5 bases). The length of the CDR3 is 14 residues. From germline, CDR1 is GTSNPN and CDR2 SVGIG (reference sequence). V was trimmed by 2 bases and J by 3 bases, leaving 12 bases between them. CDR3 in amino acids: CAWSKRTGTDTQYF. Here the CDR3 DNA reads TGTGCCTGGAGTAAAAGGACGGGGACAGATACGCAGTATTTT.

This clone appeared many times. The chain carries TRBV4-2 and TRBJ2-3, with no clear D. Trimming cost V 4 bases and J 3 bases, with 14 bases left between them. Per germline, CDR1 LGHNA and CDR2 YNFKEQ. The CDR3 totals 15 residues. The CDR3 reads CASSPSSVQTDTQYF. The DNA of the CDR3 is TGTGCCAGCAGCCCCTCATCCGTCCAGACAGATACGCAGTATTTT.

A few counts support this clone. This same CDR3 is encoded by further DNA sequences in the sample. The V gene is TRBV30, the J gene TRBJ1-5; D not resolved. This CDR3 spans 13 amino acids. V lost 5 bases and J lost 2, with 10 bases in between. The germline gives CDR1 GTSNPN, CDR2 SVGIG (reference sequence). The CDR3 region is CAWGGKGNQPQHF. The CDR3 nucleotides are TGTGCCTGGGGTGGCAAAGGCAATCAGCCCCAGCATTTT.

This chain uses TRBV5-4 with TRBJ2-1, with D perhaps matching TRBD1 or TRBD2 (6 bases each). Germline V gene lookup returns CDR1 SGHNT and CDR2 YYREEE (reference sequence). Trimming took off 5 bases at V and 8 bases at J, with 14 bases between the two ends. This CDR3 comprises 13 residues. The CDR3 region is CASSHRGLDEQFF. CDR3 DNA sequence: TGTGCCAGCAGTCATCGGGGGCTGGATGAGCAGTTCTTC.

The chain is built from TRBV28 and TRBJ2-7, with 11 bases lining up with TRBD2. The germline V gene has CDR1 MDHEN and CDR2 SYDVKM. The trim removed 4 bases at V and 7 bases at J, leaving 9 bases unmatched. The CDR3 runs 15 residues. The CDR3 reads CASSSVAGGRYEQYF. The CDR3 bases are TGTGCCAGCAGTTCAGTAGCGGGAGGGCGGTATGAGCAGTACTTC.

The rearrangement links TRBV18 to TRBJ2-5, with a possible D match to TRBD1 (6 bases). The CDR3 spans 12 residues. Trimming stripped 6 bases from V and 5 bases from J, with 10 bases between. Germline CDR1 reads KGHSH; CDR2 reads LQKENI. CDR3 DNA: TGTGCCAGCTCTTTTACAGGGGAGACCCAGTACTTC. The encoded protein is CASSFTGETQYF.

J is TRBJ2-1 and V is TRBV5-1, with D hard to call. The CDR3 runs 14 residues. Looked up from germline, CDR1 is SGHRS and CDR2 is YFSETQ. V lost 0 bases and J 8 bases, leaving 12 bases between the germline ends. The CDR3: CASSLVGPRDEQFF. The CDR3 DNA follows: TGCGCCAGCAGCTTGGTTGGACCCCGGGATGAGCAGTTCTTC. Together with reference TRBV5-1 and TRBJ2-1, the CDR3 gives the full variable domain: KAGVTQTPRYLIKTRGQQVTLSCSPISGHRSVSWYQQTPGQGLQFLFEYFSETQRNKGNFPGRFSGRQFSNSRSEMNVSTLELGDSALYLCASSLVGPRDEQFFGPGTRLTVL.

The chain joins TRBV28 to TRBJ2-5, with D tentatively TRBD1 (5 bases). The CDR3 is 14 residues long. The V end was cut by 1 base, the J end by 5 bases, with 11 bases between. CDR1 and CDR2 from the germline V gene are MDHEN and SYDVKM. Written as DNA, the CDR3 is TGTGCCAGCAGTTTATCCCTCAGGGCGGAGACCCAGTACTTC. This sequence encodes CASSLSLRAETQYF.

The J gene is TRBJ2-5, the V gene TRBV7-9, with no clear D. The V end was cut by 2 bases, the J end by 5 bases, with 12 bases between. CDR3 length: 14 residues. Germline CDR1 is SEHNR and CDR2 is FQNEAQ (reference sequence). The CDR3 bases are TGTGCCAGCAGCTTATCGGCTAGTATGGAGACCCAGTACTTC. Translating it yields CASSLSASMETQYF.

The CDR3 reads CASTLGGRGMEANYGYTF. The CDR3 coding sequence is TGTGCCAGTACCCTAGGGGGCAGGGGAATGGAGGCTAACTATGGCTACACCTTC. V gene TRBV19 combines with J gene TRBJ1-2; 7 bases are a match to TRBD1. The V segment lost 7 bases and the J segment 0 bases; nucleotides outside the gene matches: 17. There are 18 residues in the CDR3. In germline, CDR1 is LNHDA, CDR2 SQIVND (reference sequence).